The 24 T cell receptor beta chains listed next were all sequenced from one sample in a study of technical replicates of blood from four donors (dated 2017 in TCRdb). Library preparation employed the immunoSEQ multiplex PCR assay. This immuneACCESS table, as held by TCRdb, lists in-frame sequences with V and J called but not all clones. Of the missing ones, under half trace to an unresolved V gene in checked studies; the others have no known cause. The sample has tens of thousands of clones on record, about 89% of them singletons. The ten top clones hold 0.41% of the sample. The sample taken for sequencing was T cells isolated from PBMCs. The source of these receptors is a human donor in good health.

The genes are TRBV11-3 and TRBJ1-1; no clear D gene. Germline loops: CDR1 SGHNT, CDR2 YENEEA. This CDR3 contains 15 residues. V shed 2 bases and J shed 1 base, with 11 bases lying between them. The CDR3 sequence is CASSLSPPPNTEAFF. CDR3 in DNA: TGTGCCAGCAGCTTAAGCCCCCCACCGAACACTGAAGCTTTCTTT. Combining the CDR3 with reference TRBV11-3 and TRBJ1-1 gives the whole variable domain EAGVVQSPRYKIIEKKQPVAFWCNPISGHNTLYWYLQNLGQGPELLIRYENEEAVDDSQLPKDRFSAERLKGVDSTLKIQPAELGDSAVYLCASSLSPPPNTEAFFGQGTRLTVV.

The V and J genes are TRBV11-2 and TRBJ2-7; 7 bases are a match to TRBD1. The CDR3 contains 13 residues. Germline V lookup: CDR1 SGHAT, CDR2 FQNNGV. Losses at the gene ends were 3 bases for V and 4 bases for J; bases not matched to a gene: 3. The CDR3 here is CASSLTGPYEQYF. As DNA, the CDR3 is TGTGCCAGCAGCTTGACAGGGCCTTACGAGCAGTACTTC.

In the case of this clone: Other nucleotide sequences from this sample produce the same CDR3. The chain combines TRBV6-5 with TRBJ1-1; TRBD1 matches 7 bases. The V gene end was trimmed by 9 bases and the J gene end by 3 bases; junction bases not matched to a gene: 7. This CDR3 region has 13 residues. Germline lookup yields CDR1 MNHEY and CDR2 SVGAGI. CDR3 sequence reads: CASGPTGDTEAFF. The CDR3 coding sequence is TGTGCCAGTGGACCTACAGGGGACACTGAAGCTTTCTTT.

This clone has only one observation. V is TRBV5-5 and J is TRBJ1-1; D not certain. The CDR3 is 13 residues long. Germline V lookup: CDR1 SGHKS, CDR2 YYEKEE (reference sequence). V lost 0 bases, J lost 8 bases, and 11 bases lay in between. For the CDR3, the DNA is TGTGCCAGCAGCTTGGGAAGAGGCCGGGAAGCTTTCTTT. It encodes CASSLGRGREAFF. Supplemented by reference TRBV5-5 and TRBJ1-1, the full variable domain reads DAGVTQSPTHLIKTRGQQVTLRCSPISGHKSVSWYQQVLGQGPQFIFQYYEKEERGRGNFPDRFSARQFPNYSSELNVNALLLGDSALYLCASSLGRGREAFFGQGTRLTVV.

V and J are TRBV28 and TRBJ2-7; 12 nucleotides line up with TRBD2. The CDR3 covers 14 residues. Germline V CDR1 and CDR2: MDHEN, SYDVKM. V dropped 3 bases and J dropped 6; count of bases not matched to a gene: 3. CDR3 in DNA: TGTGCCAGCAGTTTGAGACTAGCGGGGGCCGAGCAGTACTTC. It codes for CASSLRLAGAEQYF.

This rearrangement joins TRBV29-1 to TRBJ1-2, with TRBD1 matching over 7 bases. The V and J ends lost 0 bases and 3 bases, in that order; junction bases with no gene match: 16. The CDR3 covers 18 residues. From germline, CDR1 is SQVTM and CDR2 ANQGSEA. As DNA, the CDR3 is TGCAGCGTTGAAGATTATTTGGCAGGGGGAATGAAGGACTATGGCTACACCTTC. This codes for CSVEDYLAGGMKDYGYTF.

The chain combines TRBV6-5 with TRBJ2-5; 7 bases line up with TRBD1. Germline V lookup: CDR1 MNHEY, CDR2 SVGAGI. Losses at the gene ends were 4 bases for V and 5 bases for J; bases not matched to a gene: 4. The CDR3 spans 13 residues. The CDR3 nucleotides read TGTGCCAGCAGTTCGACAGGGTACGAGACCCAGTACTTC. Residues: CASSSTGYETQYF.

The chain couples TRBV11-3 to TRBJ2-3, with unresolved D. The length of the CDR3 is 14 residues. The germline V gene has CDR1 SGHNT and CDR2 YENEEA. Trimming cost V 0 bases and J 3 bases, with 7 bases left between them. CDR3 in amino acids: CASSLDKRTDTQYF. The CDR3 DNA sequence: TGTGCCAGCAGCTTAGATAAGAGGACAGATACGCAGTATTTT.

The J gene is TRBJ2-3, the V gene TRBV11-3, with D perhaps matching TRBD2 (5 bases). Germline V lookup: CDR1 SGHNT, CDR2 YENEEA. CDR3 length: 14 residues. V was trimmed by 2 bases and J by 3 bases, leaving 9 bases between them. The CDR3 DNA sequence: TGTGCCAGCAGCTTACGAGGGATAACAGATACGCAGTATTTT. It yields the protein CASSLRGITDTQYF.

The chain employs TRBV19 and TRBJ1-1; no firm D call. The germline gives CDR1 LNHDA, CDR2 SQIVND (reference sequence). The CDR3 contains 13 residues. Trimming took 5 bases from V and 2 from J, leaving 9 bases between them. The CDR3 here is CASSSQANTEAFF. The CDR3 nucleotides read TGTGCCAGTAGTTCCCAGGCAAACACTGAAGCTTTCTTT.

The DNA for the CDR3 is TGTGCCAGCAGTTTCGACCAGGATACCTACGAGCAGTACTTC. Translated, it gives CASSFDQDTYEQYF. V and J are TRBV7-3 and TRBJ2-7, with D unresolved. The CDR3 runs to 14 residues. Looked up from germline, CDR1 is SGHTA and CDR2 is FQGTGA. V lost 6 bases and J lost 2, with 14 bases in between.

The chain uses TRBV19 and TRBJ2-1, with D tentatively TRBD1 (5 bases). The CDR3 loop spans 13 amino acids. The germline gives CDR1 LNHDA, CDR2 SQIVND (reference sequence). Trimming removed 6 bases at V and 3 bases at J, with 9 bases between. The CDR3 region has the DNA TGTGCCAGTAGGGCCGACAGCTACAATGAGCAGTTCTTC. Translating gives CASRADSYNEQFF.

CDR3 bases: TGCGCCAGCAGCCAGGAGATGACAGGGTATTTGACCGGGGAGCTGTTTTTT. Translating it yields CASSQEMTGYLTGELFF. The V call is TRBV4-1, the J call TRBJ2-2, with TRBD1 matching 7 bases. V lost 3 bases and J lost 5; bases outside the gene matches: 12. Germline CDR1 and CDR2: MGHRA and YSYEKL. The CDR3 loop spans 17 amino acids.

The gene calls are TRBV20-1 and TRBJ2-7; D unclear. The germline gives CDR1 DFQATT, CDR2 SNEGSKA (reference sequence). This CDR3 contains 11 residues. V gave up 2 bases and J gave up 6 bases, with 8 bases separating them. The DNA of the CDR3 is TGCAGTGCTAGATACGCAGGCGAGCAGTACTTC. Its translation: CSARYAGEQYF.

The rearrangement uses TRBV15 and TRBJ2-3; the match to TRBD1 covers 9 bases. V was pared by 2 bases and J by 1 base, with 1 base of the junction left unmatched. The germline gives CDR1 LNHNV, CDR2 YYDKDF (reference sequence). The CDR3 runs 15 residues. CDR3 sequence reads: CATSRRTGGTDTQYF. The CDR3 DNA reads TGTGCCACCAGCAGAAGGACAGGGGGCACAGATACGCAGTATTTT. Drawing the rest from reference TRBV15 and TRBJ2-3, the complete variable domain is DAMVIQNPRYQVTQFGKPVTLSCSQTLNHNVMYWYQQKSSQAPKLLFHYYDKDFNNEADTPDNFQSRRPNTSFCFLDIRSPGLGDTAMYLCATSRRTGGTDTQYFGPGTRLTVL.

This rearrangement joins TRBV2 to TRBJ2-6, with D possibly being TRBD2 (5 bases). The CDR3 runs to 15 residues. In germline, CDR1 is SNHLY, CDR2 FYNNEI. Trimming shortened V by 5 bases and J by 0 bases, and 8 bases separated the two germline ends. CDR3 amino acids: CASSPGFSGANVLTF. The CDR3 DNA sequence: TGTGCCAGCAGTCCGGGGTTCTCTGGGGCCAACGTCCTGACTTTC.

This clone was seen more than once but under ten times. The J gene is TRBJ2-1, the V gene TRBV28; 8 nucleotides align to TRBD2. Trimming at V came to 6 bases and at J to 3 bases, leaving 7 bases not matched to a gene. The CDR3 has 15 amino acids. CDR1 MDHEN and CDR2 SYDVKM come from the germline V gene. Written as DNA, the CDR3 is TGTGCCAGCAGCCGAGGACTAGCCAGCTACAATGAGCAGTTCTTC. It encodes CASSRGLASYNEQFF.

The chain is built from TRBV5-1 and TRBJ1-3, with D unclear. The V end was cut by 3 bases, the J end by 8 bases, with 12 bases between. The V gene's germline CDR1 is SGHRS and CDR2 YFSETQ. This CDR3 is built from 13 residues. In DNA, the CDR3 is TGCGCCAGCAGCTCTAACTACGGATACACCATATATTTT. Translated, it gives CASSSNYGYTIYF. The full variable domain, its missing parts supplied by reference TRBV5-1 and TRBJ1-3, is KAGVTQTPRYLIKTRGQQVTLSCSPISGHRSVSWYQQTPGQGLQFLFEYFSETQRNKGNFPGRFSGRQFSNSRSEMNVSTLELGDSALYLCASSSNYGYTIYFGEGSWLTVV.

CDR3 loop: CASSSGLVNEQFF. The CDR3 DNA sequence: TGTGCCAGCAGCTCGGGACTAGTCAATGAGCAGTTCTTC. V gene TRBV7-9 combines with J gene TRBJ2-1; 8 bases agree with TRBD2. The CDR3 spans 13 residues. V was clipped by 4 bases and J by 6 bases; unmatched bases: 2. CDR1 is SEHNR and CDR2 is FQNEAQ in the germline V gene (reference sequence).

This chain connects TRBV29-1 to TRBJ2-1, with D uncertain. V was shortened by 3 bases and J by 5 bases, with 5 bases between the two germline ends. This CDR3 has 11 amino acids. Germline V gene data show CDR1 as SQVTM and CDR2 as ANQGSEA. The CDR3 sequence: CSVDLDNEQFF. In DNA, the CDR3 is TGCAGCGTTGATCTCGACAATGAGCAGTTCTTC.

This rearrangement joins TRBV5-8 to TRBJ2-7, with TRBD1 matching 9 bases. V gave up 2 bases and J gave up 2 bases; unmatched junction bases: 5. Germline V CDR1 and CDR2: SGHTS, YDEGEE. The length of the CDR3 is 15 residues. CDR3 nucleotides: TGTGCCAGCAGCTTCATGAGGGACAGGGCCTACGAGCAGTACTTC. It encodes CASSFMRDRAYEQYF.

This clone was seen a handful of times. This chain uses TRBV30 with TRBJ1-1; D is ambiguous. The germline gives CDR1 GTSNPN, CDR2 SVGIG (reference sequence). The length of the CDR3 is 14 residues. The V end was cut by 3 bases, the J end by 0 bases, with 11 bases between. The DNA for the CDR3 is TGTGCCTGGAGCGCCACCAGTATGAACACTGAAGCTTTCTTT. Residues: CAWSATSMNTEAFF.

V and J are TRBV5-1 and TRBJ2-5, with 8 bases matching TRBD1. CDR1 is SGHRS, CDR2 YFSETQ, per germline. V trimming: 4 bases; J trimming: 13 bases; junction bases outside the gene matches: 6. The length of the CDR3 is 11 residues. The CDR3 spells CASSENRGWYF. The CDR3 DNA follows: TGCGCCAGCAGCGAGAACAGGGGGTGGTACTTC.

The count of this clone is one. The chain recombines TRBV7-3 with TRBJ2-3, with 11 bases matching TRBD2. This CDR3 has 17 residues. Germline trimming cut 4 bases from V and 3 bases from J; bases unmatched to any gene: 9. The V gene's germline CDR1 is SGHTA and CDR2 FQGTGA. The CDR3: CASSSGTSGAWTDTQYF. The CDR3 DNA follows: TGTGCCAGCAGCTCCGGGACTAGCGGAGCCTGGACAGATACGCAGTATTTT.